The entry below gives a single T cell receptor (beta chain) sequence along with its context. This entry belongs to a study of blood T cell repertoires in COVID-19. Turning to the study itself: Nucleic acid was either cDNA or gDNA, and it came from T cells, B-cell-depleted T cells, or PBMCs.

The table came from immunoSEQ multiplex PCR; TCRdb's copy has only in-frame clones and leaves some out. The data contain 110,000 to 150,000 clones, approximately 73% of them singletons. The length of the CDR3 is 15 residues. Germline values: CDR1 MNHEY, CDR2 SVGEGT. V was shortened by 2 bases and J by 1 base, with 12 bases between the two germline ends. J is TRBJ2-7 and V is TRBV6-2 or TRBV6-3; D possibly corresponds to TRBD2 (6 bases). This TCR was sampled from a man in his sixties with acute or convalescent COVID-19. Input material: peripheral blood. The CDR3 bases are TGTGCCAGCAGTTACCGGTCGGGAGCATCCTACGAGCAGTACTTC. This sequence encodes CASSYRSGASYEQYF.